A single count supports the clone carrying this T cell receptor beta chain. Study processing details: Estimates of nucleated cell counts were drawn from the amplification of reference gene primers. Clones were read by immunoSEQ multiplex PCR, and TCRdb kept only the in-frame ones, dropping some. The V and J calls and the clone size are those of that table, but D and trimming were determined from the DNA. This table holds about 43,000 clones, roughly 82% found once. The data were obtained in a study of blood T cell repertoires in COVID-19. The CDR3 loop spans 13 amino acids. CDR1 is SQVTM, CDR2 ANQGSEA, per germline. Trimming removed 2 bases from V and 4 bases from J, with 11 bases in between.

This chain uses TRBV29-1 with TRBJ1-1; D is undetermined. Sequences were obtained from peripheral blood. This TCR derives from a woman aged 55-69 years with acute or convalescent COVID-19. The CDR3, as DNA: TGCAGCGTTGAAAGGAGGGCCGGCACTGAAGCTTTCTTT. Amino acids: CSVERRAGTEAFF.